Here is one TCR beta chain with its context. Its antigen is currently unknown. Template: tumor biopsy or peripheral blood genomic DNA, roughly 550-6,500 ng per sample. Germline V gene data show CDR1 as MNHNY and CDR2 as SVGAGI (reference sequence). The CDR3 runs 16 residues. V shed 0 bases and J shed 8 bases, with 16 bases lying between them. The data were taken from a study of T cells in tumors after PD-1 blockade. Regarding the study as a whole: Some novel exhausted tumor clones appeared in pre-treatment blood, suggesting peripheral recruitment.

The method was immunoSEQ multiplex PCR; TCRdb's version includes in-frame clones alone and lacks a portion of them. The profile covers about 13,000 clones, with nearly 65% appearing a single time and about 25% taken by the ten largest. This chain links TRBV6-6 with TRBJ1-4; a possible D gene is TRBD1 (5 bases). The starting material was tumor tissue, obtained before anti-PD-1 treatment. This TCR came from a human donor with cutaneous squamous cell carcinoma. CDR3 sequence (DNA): TGTGCCAGCAGTTACTCGCTTCAGGGCCTCTCCGAAAAACTGTTTTTT. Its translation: CASSYSLQGLSEKLFF.